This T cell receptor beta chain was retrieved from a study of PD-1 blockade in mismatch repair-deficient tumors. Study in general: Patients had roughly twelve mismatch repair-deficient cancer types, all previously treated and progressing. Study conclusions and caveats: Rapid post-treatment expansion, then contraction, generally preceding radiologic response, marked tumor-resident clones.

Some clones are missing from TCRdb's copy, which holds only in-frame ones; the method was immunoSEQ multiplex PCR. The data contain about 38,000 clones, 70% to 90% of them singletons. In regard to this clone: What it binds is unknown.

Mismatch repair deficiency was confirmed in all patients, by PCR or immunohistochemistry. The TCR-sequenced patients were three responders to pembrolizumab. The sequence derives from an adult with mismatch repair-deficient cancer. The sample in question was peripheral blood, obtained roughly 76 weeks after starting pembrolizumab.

The CDR3 loop reads CASSRTSRNEQFF. The CDR3 nucleotides read TGTGCCAGCAGCCGGACTAGCAGAAATGAGCAGTTCTTC. The chain is built from TRBV7-6 and TRBJ2-1, with 8 bases aligning to TRBD2. V dropped 5 bases and J dropped 7; count of bases not matched to a gene: 4. CDR1 is SGHVS and CDR2 is FNYEAQ in the germline V gene. CDR3 size: 13 residues.